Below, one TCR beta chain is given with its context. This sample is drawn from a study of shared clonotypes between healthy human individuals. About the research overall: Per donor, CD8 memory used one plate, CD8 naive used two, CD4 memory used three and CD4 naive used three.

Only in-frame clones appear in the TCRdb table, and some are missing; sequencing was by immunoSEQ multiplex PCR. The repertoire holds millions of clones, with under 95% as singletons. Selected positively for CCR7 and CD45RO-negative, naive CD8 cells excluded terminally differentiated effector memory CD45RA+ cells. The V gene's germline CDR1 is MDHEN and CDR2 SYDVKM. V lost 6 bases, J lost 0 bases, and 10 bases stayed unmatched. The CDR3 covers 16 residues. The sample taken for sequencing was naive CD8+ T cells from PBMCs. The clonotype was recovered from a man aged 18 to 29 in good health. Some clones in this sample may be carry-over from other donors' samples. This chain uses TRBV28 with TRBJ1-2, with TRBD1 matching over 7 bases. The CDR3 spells CASRRRGQMPNYGYTF. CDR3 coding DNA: TGTGCCAGCAGACGGAGGGGGCAGATGCCTAACTATGGCTACACCTTC.